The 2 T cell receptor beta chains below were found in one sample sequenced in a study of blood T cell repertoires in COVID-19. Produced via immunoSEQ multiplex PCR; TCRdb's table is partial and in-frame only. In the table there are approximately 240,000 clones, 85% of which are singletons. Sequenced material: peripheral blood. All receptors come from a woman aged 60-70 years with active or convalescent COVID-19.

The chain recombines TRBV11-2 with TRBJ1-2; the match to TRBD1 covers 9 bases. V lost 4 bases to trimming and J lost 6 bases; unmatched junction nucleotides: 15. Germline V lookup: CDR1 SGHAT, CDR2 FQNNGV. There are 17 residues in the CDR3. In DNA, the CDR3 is TGTGCCAGCAGCTGGACAGGGGTTGGTATTTCCGTGGATGGCTACACCTTC. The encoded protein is CASSWTGVGISVDGYTF.

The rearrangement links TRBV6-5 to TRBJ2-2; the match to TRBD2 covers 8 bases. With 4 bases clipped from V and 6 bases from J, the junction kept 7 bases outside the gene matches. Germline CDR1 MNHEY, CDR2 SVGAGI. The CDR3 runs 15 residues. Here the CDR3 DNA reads TGTGCCAGCAGTTCGCCAGCGGGGGAATCCGGGGAGCTGTTTTTT. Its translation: CASSSPAGESGELFF.